This T cell receptor (beta chain) was captured in a study of brain metastases from non-small cell lung cancer. Generated by immunoSEQ multiplex PCR, the TCRdb table keeps only in-frame clones and is missing some. Found here are over 1,400 clones, 70% to 85% of them singletons; the top ten hold about a sixth. This CDR3 spans 13 amino acids. Trimming pared 7 bases from V and 4 bases from J, leaving 14 bases between. Whole-study results and caveats: T-cell infiltration was lower in brain metastases than primaries (P < 0.001). Expanded T-cell clones appeared in roughly 60% of brain metastases over primaries.

Regarding this clone: Its antigen is still unknown.

This TCR came from a donor at least 40 years old with non-small cell lung cancer. The chain employs TRBV12-3 or TRBV12-4 and TRBJ2-7; D is unresolved. Sequenced: tissue from a brain metastasis. In DNA, the CDR3 is TGTGCCAGCACCACTTCGACGACATACGAGCAGTACTTC. Its protein product is CASTTSTTYEQYF.